This T cell receptor (beta chain) was captured by sequencing in a study of technical replicates of blood from several donors. The data were produced by immunoSEQ multiplex PCR, yet TCRdb's version contains in-frame clones alone and is incomplete. This sample has some 64,000 clones; approximately 97% occur once, and the top ten carry 0.15% to 0.25%. Germline V gives CDR1 ENHRY, CDR2 SYGVKD. This CDR3 contains 14 residues. The J segment lost 8 bases and the V segment lost 10 bases, leaving 9 bases of the junction unmatched. The sample taken for sequencing was T cells isolated from PBMCs. This clonotype was obtained from a human donor in good health. The chain couples TRBV10-3 to TRBJ2-3; TRBD2 matches 13 bases. This CDR3 reads CATGLAGVGGTQYF. The CDR3 DNA reads as TGTGCCACAGGACTAGCGGGAGTGGGAGGTACGCAGTATTTT.